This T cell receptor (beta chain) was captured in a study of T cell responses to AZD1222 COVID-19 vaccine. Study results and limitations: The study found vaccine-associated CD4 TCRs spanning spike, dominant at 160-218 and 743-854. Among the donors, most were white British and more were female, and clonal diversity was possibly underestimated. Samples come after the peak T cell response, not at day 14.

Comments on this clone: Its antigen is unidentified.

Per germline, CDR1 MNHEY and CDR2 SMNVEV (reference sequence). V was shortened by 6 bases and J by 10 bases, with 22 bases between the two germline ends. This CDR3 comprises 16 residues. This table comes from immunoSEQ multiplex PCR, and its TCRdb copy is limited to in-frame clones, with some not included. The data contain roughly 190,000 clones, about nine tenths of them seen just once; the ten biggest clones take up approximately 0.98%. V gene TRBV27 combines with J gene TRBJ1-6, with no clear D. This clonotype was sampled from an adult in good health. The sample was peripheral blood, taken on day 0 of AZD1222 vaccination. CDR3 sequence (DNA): TGTGCCAGCAGACCCCAGCATGCGGGGAGTTACTCACCCCTCCACTTT. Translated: CASRPQHAGSYSPLHF.